What follows are 10 T cell receptor beta chains derived from one specimen sequenced in a study of lung T cells in sarcoidosis with Löfgren's syndrome. TCRdb reprocessed the reads with MiXCR, giving one entry per CDR3 protein. This table holds about 63,000 distinct CDR3 sequences, 21% found once. The sample taken for sequencing was CD4+ T cells from PBMCs. The receptors stem from a human donor with sarcoidosis (Löfgren's syndrome or another form), or a control subject (not recorded which).

This clonotype occurred many times. The genes are TRBV7-2 and TRBJ2-3, with a possible D match to TRBD2 (7 bases). Trimming took off 1 base at V and 9 bases at J, with 26 bases between the two ends. The CDR3 is 18 residues long. Germline V gene sequence: CDR1 SGHTA, CDR2 FQGNSA. The CDR3 spells CASSLERGGRGRRETQYF. The CDR3 DNA sequence: TGTGCCAGCAGCTTAGAACGCGGGGGCCGAGGTAGGCGTGAAACGCAGTATTTT.

In regard to this clonotype: No conserved phenylalanine or tryptophan ends this CDR3, so it is likely a read error. The chain is built from TRBV15 and TRBJ1-6, with a weak D call TRBD1 (5 bases). CDR1 is LNHNV and CDR2 is YYDKDF in the germline V gene (reference sequence). The ends were cut back, 1 base at V and 7 bases at J, with 8 bases in the middle. The CDR3 length is 14 residues. The DNA for the CDR3 is TGTGCCACCAGCAGAGCCTCAGGGAATTCACCCCTCCACCTT. This gives the protein CATSRASGNSPLHL.

Regarding this clonotype: A much bigger clone sits one base away, suggesting this may be a read error. V and J are TRBV28 and TRBJ1-5; maybe TRBD1 (6 bases). Germline V lookup: CDR1 MDHEN, CDR2 SYDVKM. The CDR3 sequence is 16 residues long. With 2 bases removed from V and 0 bases from J, the gap between germline ends came to 11 bases. The CDR3 nucleotides are TGTGCCAGCAGTTTAGGGGGGGCACATAGCAATCAGCCCCAGCATTTT. Protein product: CASSLGGAHSNQPQHF.

This clonotype was seen ten or more times. The chain carries TRBV20-1 and TRBJ2-1; 7 positions match TRBD2. V was clipped by 5 bases and J by 4 bases; unmatched bases: 11. CDR1 DFQATT and CDR2 SNEGSKA come from the germline V gene (reference sequence). This CDR3 contains 15 residues. For the CDR3, the DNA is TGCAGTGCTCTCGGACTAGGCGGGGTTTACAATGAGCAGTTCTTC. As protein: CSALGLGGVYNEQFF.

This clonotype was picked up many times. V usage is TRBV28 and J usage is TRBJ2-3; 7 bases fit TRBD1. The V segment lost 6 bases and the J segment 3 bases; nucleotides outside the gene matches: 9. CDR1 and CDR2 (germline): MDHEN, SYDVKM. This CDR3 comprises 15 residues. The CDR3 nucleotides are TGTGCCAGCAGCCCTGGGACAGTTGGAACAGATACGCAGTATTTT. Translation gives CASSPGTVGTDTQYF.

This rearrangement joins TRBV2 to TRBJ2-6; 10 bases fit TRBD1. V trimming: 6 bases; J trimming: 1 base; junction bases outside the gene matches: 6. Germline lookup yields CDR1 SNHLY and CDR2 FYNNEI. This CDR3 is 17 amino acids long. The DNA of the CDR3 is TGTGCCAGCAGCGCCGACAGGGGGCGATCTGGGGCCAACGTCCTGACTTTC. The encoded protein is CASSADRGRSGANVLTF.

This clonotype has ten or more counts. The chain carries TRBV3-1 and TRBJ1-2; no reliable D call. The CDR3 has 12 amino acids. V was cut by 0 bases and J by 8 bases, with 7 bases left in between. In germline, CDR1 is LGHDT, CDR2 YNNKEL (reference sequence). CDR3 nucleotide sequence: TGTGCCAGCAGCCAAGAGGAGGCAGGCTACACCTTC. It codes for CASSQEEAGYTF.

Notes on this clonotype: At one of its ends the junction is not consistent with the germline gene, which may arise from a read error. The rearrangement uses TRBV4-2 and TRBJ1-5; perhaps TRBD1 as D (5 bases). The CDR3 extends over 15 amino acids. CDR1 is LGHNA, CDR2 YNFKEQ, per germline. CDR3 residues: CASSQGDRIRQPRHF. CDR3 bases: TGTGCCAGCAGCCAAGGGGACCGCATCCGGCAGCCCCGGCATTTT.

This clonotype turned up a few times. The rearrangement uses TRBV12-3 or TRBV12-4 and TRBJ2-1, with TRBD2 matching 7 bases. There are 15 residues in the CDR3. The junction had 5 bases not matched to a gene; V was cut back by 3 bases and J by 3 bases. CDR3 residues: CASSFAGRDYNEQFF. In DNA, the CDR3 is TGTGCCAGCAGTTTTGCGGGGAGGGACTACAATGAGCAGTTCTTC.

In the case of this clonotype: A clone one base away is much larger, so this may be a read error. The rearrangement links TRBV4-2 to TRBJ2-1, with D tentatively TRBD2 (5 bases). CDR1 and CDR2 from the germline V gene are LGHNA and YNFKEQ. This CDR3 has 18 amino acids. The DNA of the CDR3 is TGTGCCAGCAGCCAAGATCCTGTTGGTGGGAGAAAGGGCAATGAGCAGTCCTTC. It is translated as CASSQDPVGGRKGNEQSF.